The 18 T cell receptor beta chains below were found in one sample sequenced in a study of blood T cell repertoires in COVID-19. Using immunoSEQ multiplex PCR, the repertoire was profiled, and TCRdb retains in-frame clones only, with some absent. Of about 50,000 clones listed, 85% to 90% are singletons. Sequenced: peripheral blood. Receptors originate from a human donor in a cohort sampled during active COVID-19.

This chain links TRBV12-3 or TRBV12-4 with TRBJ2-1; no clear D gene. This CDR3 has 13 amino acids. Trimming cost V 3 bases and J 3 bases, with 6 bases left between them. CDR3 in DNA: TGTGCCAGCAGTTTCGGGTTCTACAATGAGCAGTTCTTC. As protein: CASSFGFYNEQFF.

In its sample, this clone was seen once. The J gene is TRBJ1-1, the V gene TRBV10-1; D is possibly TRBD1 (5 bases). Germline assignment: CDR1 WNHNN and CDR2 SYGVQD (reference sequence). The V end was cut by 0 bases, the J end by 4 bases, with 12 bases between. CDR3 length equals 15 residues. In DNA, the CDR3 is TGCGCCAGCAGTGAGTCAAAGGAGGGGTCCACTGAAGCTTTCTTT. This encodes CASSESKEGSTEAFF.

V and J are TRBV11-2 and TRBJ2-1; TRBD1 matches at 9 bases. Trimming at V came to 5 bases and at J to 7 bases, leaving 6 bases not matched to a gene. The CDR3 length is 14 residues. The germline V gene encodes CDR1 SGHAT and CDR2 FQNNGV. The CDR3 loop is CASSPGTGRNEQFF. CDR3 in DNA: TGTGCCAGCAGCCCCGGGACAGGGCGGAATGAGCAGTTCTTC.

The chain links TRBV21-1 to TRBJ2-1; the table's D call, TRBD1, has no DNA check behind it. TRBV21-1 has pseudogene status. The CDR3 consists of 15 residues. The CDR3 reads CASSLRGTGFREQFF. The CDR3, as DNA: TGTGCCAGCAGCCTACGAGGGACAGGGTTTAGAGAGCAGTTCTTC.

This chain connects TRBV9 to TRBJ1-6, with a weak D call TRBD1 (6 bases). The V and J ends lost 0 bases and 7 bases respectively, with 8 bases between them. CDR1 and CDR2 from the germline V gene are SGDLS and YYNGEE. The CDR3 consists of 14 residues. CDR3 bases: TGTGCCAGCAGCGTAGGGCAGGGGAATTCACCCCTCCACTTT. Translation gives CASSVGQGNSPLHF.

This sequence joins TRBV6-6 and TRBJ1-5; 9 nucleotides agree with TRBD1. From germline, CDR1 is MNHNY and CDR2 SVGAGI (reference sequence). The CDR3 is 16 amino acids. V lost 4 bases and J lost 2; bases outside the gene matches: 6. The chain's CDR3 is CASSSQGAGGNQPQHF. CDR3 nucleotide sequence: TGTGCCAGCAGTTCACAGGGGGCGGGAGGCAATCAGCCCCAGCATTTT.

The chain links TRBV24-1 to TRBJ2-1, with 11 bases identical to TRBD2. The V and J ends lost 5 bases and 0 bases, in that order; junction bases with no gene match: 8. The CDR3 runs 18 residues. Germline V CDR1 and CDR2: KGHDR, SFDVKD. CDR3 nucleotides: TGTGCCACCAGTGTGGGACTAGCGGTCCCTAGCTCCTACAATGAGCAGTTCTTC. Translation gives CATSVGLAVPSSYNEQFF.

In nucleotides, the CDR3 is TGTGCCAGCAGCAAAACTAGCGGGAGCGGGGCAGATACGCAGTATTTT. This codes for CASSKTSGSGADTQYF. The V call is TRBV5-4, the J call TRBJ2-3; 11 bases line up with TRBD2. This CDR3 has 16 amino acids. Germline assignment: CDR1 SGHNT and CDR2 YYREEE (reference sequence). Trimming removed 4 bases from V and 4 bases from J; junction bases left unmatched: 8.

This chain connects TRBV3-1 (or the pseudogene TRBV3-2) to TRBJ1-6, with D perhaps matching TRBD1 (5 bases). Deletions cut 0 bases from V and 0 bases from J, with 12 bases between. Germline V gene sequence: CDR1 LGHDT, CDR2 YNNKEL (reference sequence). CDR3 size: 18 residues. The CDR3, as DNA: TGTGCCAGCAGCCAAGATCCGGGGGGTAGCTCCTATAATTCACCCCTCCACTTT. Protein: CASSQDPGGSSYNSPLHF.

V is TRBV18 and J is TRBJ2-5; 9 bases map to TRBD1. V lost 3 bases to trimming and J lost 5 bases; unmatched junction nucleotides: 4. The CDR3 totals 14 residues. The germline V gene has CDR1 KGHSH and CDR2 LQKENI. The CDR3 DNA reads TGTGCCAGCTCACCCAACAGGGGGCAGGAGACCCAGTACTTC. Amino acids: CASSPNRGQETQYF.

This clone has just a few counts. The rearrangement links TRBV5-1 to TRBJ1-1; 8 nucleotides align to TRBD1. In germline, CDR1 is SGHRS, CDR2 YFSETQ. With 5 bases clipped from V and 0 bases from J, the junction kept 9 bases outside the gene matches. This CDR3 contains 16 residues. The CDR3: CASSGGTGVMNTEAFF. The CDR3 coding sequence is TGCGCCAGCAGTGGGGGGACAGGAGTTATGAACACTGAAGCTTTCTTT.

The chain joins TRBV28 to TRBJ1-3; D is possibly TRBD1 (6 bases). V was clipped by 6 bases and J by 4 bases, with 22 bases between them. The germline V gene encodes CDR1 MDHEN and CDR2 SYDVKM. This CDR3 has 17 residues. CDR3 DNA: TGTGCCAGCAGCCCCGTCGCGGGGGCAGCCTTAGGAAACACCATATATTTT. It codes for CASSPVAGAALGNTIYF.

The chain couples TRBV12-5 to TRBJ1-1, with 7 bases fitting TRBD1. The CDR3 covers 13 residues. The V segment lost 1 base and the J segment 4 bases; nucleotides outside the gene matches: 0. Per germline, CDR1 LGHNT and CDR2 FRNRAP. The CDR3 coding sequence is TGTGCTAGTGGTTTGGGACAGGGCACTGAAGCTTTCTTT. Its protein product is CASGLGQGTEAFF.

This clone was recorded once. V and J are TRBV2 and TRBJ1-1; 9 bases map to TRBD1. Germline V gene lookup returns CDR1 SNHLY and CDR2 FYNNEI. CDR3 length: 14 residues. The V gene end was trimmed by 5 bases and the J gene end by 4 bases; junction bases not matched to a gene: 5. CDR3 protein: CASSTDRGITEAFF. For the CDR3, the DNA is TGTGCCAGCAGTACGGACAGGGGTATCACTGAAGCTTTCTTT. The entire variable domain, with the rest obtained from reference TRBV2 and TRBJ1-1, is as follows: EPEVTQTPSHQVTQMGQEVILRCVPISNHLYFYWYRQILGQKVEFLVSFYNNEISEKSEIFDDQFSVERPDGSNFTLKIRSTKLEDSAMYFCASSTDRGITEAFFGQGTRLTVV.

CDR3: CASSPQGPGANVLTF. In nucleotides, the CDR3 is TGTGCCAGCAGTCCACAGGGTCCAGGGGCCAACGTCCTGACTTTC. The genes are TRBV2 and TRBJ2-6; a possible D gene is TRBD1 (6 bases). V lost 5 bases to trimming and J lost 4 bases, with 12 bases between them. The CDR3 runs 15 residues. The germline V gene encodes CDR1 SNHLY and CDR2 FYNNEI.

This clone was observed a handful of times. This chain connects TRBV7-2 to TRBJ2-2; 7 bases map to TRBD1. Germline V gene lookup returns CDR1 SGHTA and CDR2 FQGNSA. V lost 3 bases, J lost 5 bases, and 6 bases stayed unmatched. The CDR3 is 15 amino acids. The CDR3 spells CASSLTGRGTGELFF. Written as DNA, the CDR3 is TGTGCCAGCAGCTTGACAGGGAGAGGAACCGGGGAGCTGTTTTTT.

The chain is built from TRBV18 and TRBJ2-7; TRBD1 matches at 7 bases. V lost 5 bases and J lost 2; bases outside the gene matches: 3. This CDR3 is built from 13 residues. Per germline, CDR1 KGHSH and CDR2 LQKENI. CDR3 region: CASSRQGTYEQYV. Written as DNA, the CDR3 is TGTGCCAGCTCAAGACAGGGTACCTACGAGCAGTACGTC.

This chain connects TRBV3-1 (or the pseudogene TRBV3-2) to TRBJ1-2, with D hard to call. Germline assignment: CDR1 LGHDT and CDR2 YNNKEL (reference sequence). This CDR3 contains 13 residues. The ends were cut back, 4 bases at V and 5 bases at J, with 11 bases in the middle. CDR3 in amino acids: CASSLSGGYGYTF. Written as DNA, the CDR3 is TGTGCCAGCAGCCTAAGCGGTGGATATGGCTACACCTTC.